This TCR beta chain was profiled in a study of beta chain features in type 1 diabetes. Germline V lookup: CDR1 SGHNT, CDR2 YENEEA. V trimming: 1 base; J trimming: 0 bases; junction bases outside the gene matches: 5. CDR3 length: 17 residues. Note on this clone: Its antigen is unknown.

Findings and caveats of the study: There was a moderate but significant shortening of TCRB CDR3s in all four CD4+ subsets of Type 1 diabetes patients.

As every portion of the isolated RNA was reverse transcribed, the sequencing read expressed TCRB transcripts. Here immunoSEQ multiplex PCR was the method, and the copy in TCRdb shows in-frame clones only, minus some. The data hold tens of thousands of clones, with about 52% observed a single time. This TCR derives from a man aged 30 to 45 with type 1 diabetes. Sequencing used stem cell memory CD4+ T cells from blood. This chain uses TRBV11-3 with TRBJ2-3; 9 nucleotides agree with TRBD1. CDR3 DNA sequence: TGTGCCAGCAGCTTAGCCTCCGGGACAGGGAGCACAGATACGCAGTATTTT. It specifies CASSLASGTGSTDTQYF.